This entry describes one T cell receptor (beta chain). Trimming stripped 1 base from V and 5 bases from J, with 15 bases between. The CDR3 has 16 residues. Germline V gene sequence: CDR1 SEHNR, CDR2 FQNEAQ (reference sequence). All patients experienced relapse after autologous stem cell transplantation, and brentuximab vedotin exposure was variable. This entry belongs to a study of PD-1 blockade in classical Hodgkin lymphoma. The table came from immunoSEQ multiplex PCR; TCRdb's copy has only in-frame clones and leaves some out. The sample lists about 40,000 clones, over 55% occurring once. The rearrangement joins TRBV7-9 to TRBJ2-1; D is perhaps TRBD2 (6 bases). Sequencing used peripheral blood mononuclear cells (PBMCs), obtained at baseline. The receptor was derived from a human donor with classical Hodgkin lymphoma. The CDR3 is CASSLVRGGHDNEQFF. The CDR3 nucleotides are TGTGCCAGCAGCTTAGTTCGGGGAGGCCATGACAATGAGCAGTTCTTC.